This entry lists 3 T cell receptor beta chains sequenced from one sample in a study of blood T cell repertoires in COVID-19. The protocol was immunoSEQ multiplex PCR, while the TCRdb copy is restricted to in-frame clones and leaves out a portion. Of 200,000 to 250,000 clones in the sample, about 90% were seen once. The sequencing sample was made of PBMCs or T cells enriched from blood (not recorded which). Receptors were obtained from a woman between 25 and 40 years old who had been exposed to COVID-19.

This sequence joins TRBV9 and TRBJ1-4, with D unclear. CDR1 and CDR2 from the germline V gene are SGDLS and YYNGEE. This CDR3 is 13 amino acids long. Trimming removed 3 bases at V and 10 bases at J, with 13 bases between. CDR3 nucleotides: TGTGCCAGCAGCGAAACAGATGAGGGAAAACTGTTTTTT. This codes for CASSETDEGKLFF.

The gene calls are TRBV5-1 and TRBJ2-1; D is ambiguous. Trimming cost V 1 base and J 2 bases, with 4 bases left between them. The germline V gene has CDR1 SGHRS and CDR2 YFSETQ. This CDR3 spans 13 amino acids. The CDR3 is CASSLSTYNEQFF. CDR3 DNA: TGCGCCAGCAGCTTGTCTACCTACAATGAGCAGTTCTTC.

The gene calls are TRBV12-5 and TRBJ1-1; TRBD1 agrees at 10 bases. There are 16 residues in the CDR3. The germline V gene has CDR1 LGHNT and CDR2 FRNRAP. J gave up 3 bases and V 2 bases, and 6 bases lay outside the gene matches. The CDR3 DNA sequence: TGTGCTAGTGGTTTGACCCTTGGACAGGGGGACACTGAAGCTTTCTTT. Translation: CASGLTLGQGDTEAFF.